Listed here is a single T cell receptor beta chain. The source of the sample is a study of resident and recirculating memory T cells in vitiligo. Repertoires were generated with immunoSEQ multiplex PCR, while TCRdb's copy carries only in-frame clones and drops some. The table shows around 70,000 clones, with roughly 92% occurring only once. This CDR3 comprises 14 residues. The trim removed 6 bases at V and 6 bases at J, leaving 8 bases unmatched. Germline V CDR1 and CDR2: MNHNS, SASEGT. The chain uses TRBV6-1 and TRBJ1-1; 9 bases fit TRBD1. The specimen sequenced was blood. The origin of this receptor is a male donor with vitiligo. The CDR3 DNA is TGTGCCAGCAGGACAGGGGGGTCCCCGTCTGAAGCTTTCTTT. This encodes CASRTGGSPSEAFF.